The rows below give T cell receptor beta chains drawn from one sample of a study of blood T cell repertoires in COVID-19. Measured with immunoSEQ multiplex PCR; TCRdb has only the in-frame clones, and not every one. The table lists fewer than 150,000 clones, around 87% of them singletons. Material: peripheral blood. These receptors were collected from a woman in her thirties or forties with acute or convalescent COVID-19. The CDR3 runs from the conserved cysteine through the conserved F or W. The D gene is left open where the match is weak. Some rows have no size entry. The others give once, few or many, or a class for an expanded clone.

clone_size	d_call	v_call	j_call	cdr3_nt	cdr3_aa
few	-	TRBV30	TRBJ1-1	TGTGCCTGGAACTACAGGGCTGAAGCTTTCTTT	CAWNYRAEAFF
-	-	TRBV19	TRBJ1-1	TGTGCCAGTAGCATCGCATTCGGGAACACTGAAGCTTTCTTT	CASSIAFGNTEAFF
-	-	TRBV7-6	TRBJ2-2	TGTGCCAGCAGCTTAGCACCGGGAGCCCCAAGGGAGCTGTTTTTT	CASSLAPGAPRELFF
few	-	TRBV3-1/TRBV3-2	TRBJ1-2	TGTGCCAGCAGCCAAGGAGAGACATCGAGCACCTTC	CASSQGETSSTF
few	-	TRBV2	TRBJ2-4	TGTGCCAGCAGCGACCCCCTAGACATTCAGTACTTC	CASSDPLDIQYF
-	TRBD2	TRBV5-1	TRBJ2-1	TGCGCCAGCACCTCGACTAGCGGGAGAGGAGGTGGCTACAATGAGCAGTTCTTC	CASTSTSGRGGGYNEQFF
once	-	TRBV5-1	TRBJ2-3	TGCGCCAGCAGCTTGGAACAGGTAAACACAGATACGCAGTATTTT	CASSLEQVNTDTQYF
-	-	TRBV9	TRBJ1-4	TGTGCCAGCAGCGATGATCTTAGCACTAATGAAAAACTGTTTTTT	CASSDDLSTNEKLFF
-	-	TRBV9	TRBJ1-2	TGTGCCAGCAGCGTAGGGCGGTTAGCTAACTATGGCTACACCTTC	CASSVGRLANYGYTF
-	TRBD2	TRBV7-2	TRBJ2-3	TGTGCCAGCAGCTTAGTGGCGGGGGGAAGGGCAGATACGCAGTATTTT	CASSLVAGGRADTQYF
-	-	TRBV30	TRBJ1-1	TGTGCCTGGAAAGGAAGGGGCCGCTTGAACACTGAAGCTTTCTTT	CAWKGRGRLNTEAFF
-	TRBD1	TRBV7-4	TRBJ1-5	TGTGCCAGCAGCATCGACAGGGGAAATCAGCCCCAGCATTTT	CASSIDRGNQPQHF
-	TRBD2	TRBV15	TRBJ2-2	TGTGCCACCAGCGGGGGGCTAGCGGGAGGGACGAACACCGGGGAGCTGTTTTTT	CATSGGLAGGTNTGELFF
-	-	TRBV2	TRBJ1-2	TGTGCCAGCAGTACCGGGGGGGGTCTATATGGCTACACCTTC	CASSTGGGLYGYTF
-	-	TRBV27	TRBJ1-1	TGTGCCAGCAGTTTCTCCCGGGGAGGGAACACTGAAGCTTTCTTT	CASSFSRGGNTEAFF
-	TRBD1	TRBV24-1	TRBJ1-4	TGTGCCACCAGTGATTCGGGACAGCTTAATGAAAAACTGTTTTTT	CATSDSGQLNEKLFF
once	TRBD2	TRBV4-3	TRBJ2-7	TGCGCCAGCAGCCAAGCCGGGACTAGCGGGAGTTTTTTCTACGAGCAGTACTTC	CASSQAGTSGSFFYEQYF
-	-	TRBV20-1	TRBJ1-5	TGCAGTGCTAGTCCAGGGCCAAATCAGCCCCAGCATTTT	CSASPGPNQPQHF
few	TRBD1	TRBV5-1	TRBJ1-1	TGCGCCAGCAGCACACAGGGGGCGAAGAACACTGAAGCTTTCTTT	CASSTQGAKNTEAFF
once	TRBD2	TRBV19	TRBJ2-7	TGTGCCAGTAGTATAGGAGGGACTAGCAGCGAGCAGTACTTC	CASSIGGTSSEQYF
once	-	TRBV6-2/TRBV6-3	TRBJ1-4	TGTGCCAGCAGTTCTACAGGAGAAGGAACTAATGAAAAACTGTTTTTT	CASSSTGEGTNEKLFF
-	-	TRBV5-1	TRBJ2-1	TGCGCCAGCAGCTTGCAGGGCGGGATTACTTACAATGAGCAGTTCTTC	CASSLQGGITYNEQFF
-	TRBD2	TRBV7-2	TRBJ2-3	TGTGCCAGCAGCTTAGTAACTAGCGGGAGAGGTACGCAGTATTTT	CASSLVTSGRGTQYF
-	-	TRBV27	TRBJ2-1	TGTGCCAGCAGCGGGCAGGGTGGCTACAATGAGCAGTTCTTC	CASSGQGGYNEQFF
-	-	TRBV10-3	TRBJ2-2	TGTGCCACCCGGGACTTTTTGAACACCGGGGAGCTGTTTTTT	CATRDFLNTGELFF
-	TRBD2	TRBV29-1	TRBJ2-1	TGCAGCGTTGACGAGACTAGCGGTGGGGGGAATGAGCAGTTCTTC	CSVDETSGGGNEQFF
-	-	TRBV18	TRBJ2-2	TGTGCCAGCTCACCACAGGCGGGGGCATCCACCGGGGAGCTGTTTTTT	CASSPQAGASTGELFF
-	-	TRBV11-2	TRBJ1-5	TGTGCCAGCAGCCCTGGACACAATAGCAATCAGCCCCAGCATTTT	CASSPGHNSNQPQHF
-	-	TRBV5-4	TRBJ1-2	TGTGCCAGCAGTTTTACCGACAGGCGCCTCTATGGCTACACCTTC	CASSFTDRRLYGYTF
-	TRBD1	TRBV11-2	TRBJ1-1	TGTGCCAGCAGCTTAGTGGGCAGGGGGCGTTGGAGCACTGAAGCTTTCTTT	CASSLVGRGRWSTEAFF
-	TRBD2	TRBV19	TRBJ2-7	TGTGCCAGTAGTATATCAGGGAGGGCCCCCTACGAGCAGTACTTC	CASSISGRAPYEQYF